This T cell receptor (beta chain) was identified during a study of blood T cell repertoires in COVID-19 (dated by TCRdb to the early 2020s). Turning to the overall study: The collaborator samples originated in the United States, Italy and Spain and spanned the acute and convalescent phases of COVID-19. The material from the prospective study consisted of cDNA or gDNA derived from T cells, B-cell-depleted T cells, or PBMCs. Deeply sampled blood TCRbeta repertoires from subjects exposed to, actively infected with, or recovered from COVID-19 were included in the dataset. The repertoires were released in a freely available public database meant as a resource for research on the immune response to SARS-CoV-2. The samples were drawn from two sources: the first 160 participants of the ongoing ImmuneRACE study, and approximately 1,300 subjects contributed by 6 global collaborators. The sample metadata nearly always contained a de-identified subject ID, COVID-19 status, age in years and sex. Where HLA class I and class II types were available, the types were taken from metadata supplied by the sample provider, not from assay-based typing. What the study reported, not specific to this receptor: How much clinical and demographic metadata was included differed by source and by participant, and the metadata was provided uncurated.

A note on this clone: No cognate antigen has been identified for it. The record has no base qualities; no much larger clone is one base away.

Collaborating institutions collected whole blood in K2EDTA tubes following their own protocols. For TCRbeta analysis, collaborators shipped samples in one of three forms: frozen whole blood, isolated PBMCs, or DNA extracted from either of those sample types. TCRbeta CDR3 regions were amplified from genomic DNA by means of the immunoSEQ Assay, a bias-controlled multiplex PCR. As for the original processing: Within the assay, amplification of reference gene primers was used to estimate how many nucleated cells each sample contained. To quantify the absolute abundance of each unique TCRbeta CDR3 rearrangement, sequence reads were collapsed and filtered. For each sample, productive Simpson clonality was calculated by taking the square root of Simpson's diversity index across productive rearrangements. Held by TCRdb, this immuneACCESS table contains in-frame sequences only and omits some clones. Under half of the omission traces to an unresolved V gene where checked; the cause of the rest is unknown. The V and J calls and the clone size are those of that table, but D and trimming were determined from the DNA. A total of 55,000 to 90,000 clones appear in this sample, roughly 91% of them only once. About 1.5% of the sample lies in the top ten.

Trimming at the junction amounts to 8 bases on V and 0 bases on J, and the germline ends lie 17 bases apart. The CDR3 sequence holds 15 residues, the cysteine and phenylalanine included. Of all the DNA, just the CDR3 is kept, 45 bases in frame from base 1. Reading the germline V gene gives CDR1 MRHNA and CDR2 SNTAGT. The chain is encoded by TRBV6-4 joined to TRBJ2-7; a tentative D call is TRBD2 (6 bases match). The material sequenced was peripheral blood. The source of this sequence is a human donor in a cohort sampled during active COVID-19. The DNA sequence reads TGTGCCAGCCAGGGAGGACCGGTAAGCTCCTACGAGCAGTACTTC. This yields the protein CASQGGPVSSYEQYF.